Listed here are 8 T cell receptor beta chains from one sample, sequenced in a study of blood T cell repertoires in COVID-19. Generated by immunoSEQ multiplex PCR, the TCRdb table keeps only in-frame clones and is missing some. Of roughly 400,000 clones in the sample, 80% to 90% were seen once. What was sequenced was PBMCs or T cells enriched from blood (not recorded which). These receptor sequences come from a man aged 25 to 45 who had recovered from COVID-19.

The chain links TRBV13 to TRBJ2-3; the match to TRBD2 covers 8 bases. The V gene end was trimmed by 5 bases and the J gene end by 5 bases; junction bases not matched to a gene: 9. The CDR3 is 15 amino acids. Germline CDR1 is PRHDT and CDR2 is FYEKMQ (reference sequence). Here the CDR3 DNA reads TGTGCCAGCAGCCCCCCCGGGGGGGCCCAAGATACGCAGTATTTT. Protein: CASSPPGGAQDTQYF.

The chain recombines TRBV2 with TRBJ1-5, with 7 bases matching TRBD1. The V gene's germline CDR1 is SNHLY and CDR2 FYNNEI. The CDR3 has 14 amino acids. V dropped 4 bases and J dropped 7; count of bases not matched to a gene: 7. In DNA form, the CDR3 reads TGTGCCAGCAGTGGAGCCACAGGGGACCAGCCCCAGCATTTT. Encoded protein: CASSGATGDQPQHF.

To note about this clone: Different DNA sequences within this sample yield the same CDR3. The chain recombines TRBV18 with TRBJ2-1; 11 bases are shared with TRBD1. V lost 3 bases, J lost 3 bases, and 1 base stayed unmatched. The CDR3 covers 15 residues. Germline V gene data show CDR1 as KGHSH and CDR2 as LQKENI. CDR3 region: CASSPGTGGYNEQFF. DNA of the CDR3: TGTGCCAGCTCACCGGGGACAGGGGGCTACAATGAGCAGTTCTTC.

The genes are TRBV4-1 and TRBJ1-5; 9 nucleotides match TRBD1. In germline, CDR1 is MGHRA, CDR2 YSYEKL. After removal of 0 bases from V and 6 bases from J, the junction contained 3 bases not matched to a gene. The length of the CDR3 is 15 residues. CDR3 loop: CASSQEGQGGQPQHF. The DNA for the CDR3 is TGCGCCAGCAGCCAAGAGGGACAGGGAGGTCAGCCCCAGCATTTT.

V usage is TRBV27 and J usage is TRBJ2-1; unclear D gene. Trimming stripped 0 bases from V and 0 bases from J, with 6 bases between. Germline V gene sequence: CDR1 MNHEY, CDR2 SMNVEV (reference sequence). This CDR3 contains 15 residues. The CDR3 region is CASSLSKSSYNEQFF. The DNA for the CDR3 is TGTGCCAGCAGTTTATCTAAGAGCTCCTACAATGAGCAGTTCTTC.

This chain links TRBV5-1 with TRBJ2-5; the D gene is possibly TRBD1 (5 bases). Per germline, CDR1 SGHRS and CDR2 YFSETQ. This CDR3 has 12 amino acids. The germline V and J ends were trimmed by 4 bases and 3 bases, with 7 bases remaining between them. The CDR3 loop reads CASSGAEETQYF. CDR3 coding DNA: TGCGCCAGCAGCGGGGCAGAAGAGACCCAGTACTTC. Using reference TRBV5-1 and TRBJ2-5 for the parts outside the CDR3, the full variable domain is KAGVTQTPRYLIKTRGQQVTLSCSPISGHRSVSWYQQTPGQGLQFLFEYFSETQRNKGNFPGRFSGRQFSNSRSEMNVSTLELGDSALYLCASSGAEETQYFGPGTRLLVL.

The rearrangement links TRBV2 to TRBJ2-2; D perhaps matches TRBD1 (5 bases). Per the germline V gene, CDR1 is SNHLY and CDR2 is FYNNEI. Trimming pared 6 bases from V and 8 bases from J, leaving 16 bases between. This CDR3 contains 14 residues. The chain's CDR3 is CASSDPRVSGELFF. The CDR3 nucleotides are TGTGCCAGCAGCGATCCCAGGGTTTCGGGGGAGCTGTTTTTT.

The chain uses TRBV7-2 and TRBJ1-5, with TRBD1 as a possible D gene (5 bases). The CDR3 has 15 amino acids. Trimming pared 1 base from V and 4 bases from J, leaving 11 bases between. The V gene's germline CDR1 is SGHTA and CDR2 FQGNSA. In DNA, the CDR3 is TGTGCCAGCAGCTTAGGTAGGGGCCCTAATCAGCCCCAGCATTTT. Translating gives CASSLGRGPNQPQHF.